The following is a T cell receptor beta chain sequence with its context. Its antigen is unknown. The PCR contained 60 Vbeta and 13 Jbeta primers. The repertoire was sequenced with immunoSEQ multiplex PCR; TCRdb's copy has only in-frame clones and lacks some. The data contain around 91,000 clones, about three quarters of them seen just once; the ten biggest clones take up less than 5.5%. Looked up from germline, CDR1 is SNHLY and CDR2 is FYNNEI. The junction had 9 bases not matched to a gene; V was cut back by 5 bases and J by 9 bases. There are 15 residues in the CDR3. This sample is part of a study of cytomegalovirus exposure and HLA in healthy donors. Study results and caveats: Several of the most significant clusters appeared linked to common viral pathogens, based on a later analysis.

This receptor was taken from a male donor in good health and CMV-seropositive. The V and J genes are TRBV2 and TRBJ2-1, with 11 bases identical to TRBD2. What was sequenced was PBMCs. In nucleotides, the CDR3 is TGTGCCAGCAGTCCCGGGACTAGCGGCCGCGGTGAGCAGTTCTTC. It is translated as CASSPGTSGRGEQFF.